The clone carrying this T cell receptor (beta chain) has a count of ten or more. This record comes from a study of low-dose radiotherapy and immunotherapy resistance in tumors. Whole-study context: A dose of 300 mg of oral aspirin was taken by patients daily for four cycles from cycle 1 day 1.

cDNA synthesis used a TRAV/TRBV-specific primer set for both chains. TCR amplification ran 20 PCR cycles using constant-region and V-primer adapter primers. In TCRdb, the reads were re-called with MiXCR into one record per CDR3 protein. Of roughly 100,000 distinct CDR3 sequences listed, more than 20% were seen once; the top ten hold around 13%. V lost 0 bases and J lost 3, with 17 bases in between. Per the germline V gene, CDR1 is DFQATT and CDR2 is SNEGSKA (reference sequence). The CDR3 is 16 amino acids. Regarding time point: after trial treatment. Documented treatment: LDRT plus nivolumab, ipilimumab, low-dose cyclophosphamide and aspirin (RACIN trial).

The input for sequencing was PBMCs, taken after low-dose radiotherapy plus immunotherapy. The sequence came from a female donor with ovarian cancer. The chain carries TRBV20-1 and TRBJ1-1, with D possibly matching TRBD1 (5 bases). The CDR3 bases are TGCAGTGCTAGAGATTATCGGGGCCTTGGAGACACTGAAGCTTTCTTT. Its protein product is CSARDYRGLGDTEAFF.